This T cell receptor (beta chain) derives from a study of T cell responses to AZD1222 COVID-19 vaccine. Findings and caveats of the study: Variant regions that are unmutated are reportedly the target of nearly half of spike-specific TCRs. Just a handful of AZD1222 recipients were seropositive at baseline. Regions 160-218 and 743-854 held dominance among vaccine-associated CD4 TCRs, which spanned spike.

Clones were sequenced by immunoSEQ multiplex PCR, and TCRdb holds only the in-frame ones, with some missing. The sample consists of 90,000 to 120,000 clones, over 80% of them appearing once. A word on this clone: As yet, its antigen is unknown.

Second doses were pooled across both intervals (about 4 or about 12 weeks). CDR1 MNHEY and CDR2 SMNVEV come from the germline V gene (reference sequence). The CDR3 has 17 residues. The junction had 15 bases not matched to a gene; V was cut back by 7 bases and J by 6 bases. The chain carries TRBV27 and TRBJ2-2; TRBD1 agrees at 9 bases. This material consisted of peripheral blood, taken 28 days after the second AZD1222 dose. The TCR originated in an adult who received the AZD1222 COVID-19 vaccine. CDR3 DNA: TGTGCCAGCAAACAGGGGGCGCGACTCAAGACGGCCGGGGAGCTGTTTTTT. Its translation: CASKQGARLKTAGELFF.